This TCR beta chain was sequenced during a study of blood T cells in healthy people across ages. This clonotype came up a few times. Germline trimming cut 5 bases from V and 3 bases from J; bases unmatched to any gene: 11. Germline values: CDR1 SNHLY, CDR2 FYNNEI. The CDR3 sequence is 17 residues long. Healthy Caucasian individuals from Russia aged roughly 6 to 90 were enrolled as donors. The draw of peripheral blood yielded approximately 11 milliliters from each donor. Every sample had a minimum of 6 million PBMCs isolated. Combining a sample-barcoded 5' primer with a J-beta primer mix, a second PCR ran for roughly 7 to 11 cycles. One entry per CDR3 protein, called by TCRdb with MiXCR from the 5' RACE reads. The sample has some 700,000 distinct CDR3 sequences, 20% to 25% seen once.

The J gene is TRBJ2-3, the V gene TRBV2; 10 positions match TRBD2. The clonotype comes from a man between 65 and 85 years old in good health. Sequenced material: blood. CDR3 protein: CASSRAGGRIRTDTQYF. The CDR3 region has the DNA TGTGCCAGCAGTCGAGCGGGGGGGCGAATTAGAACAGATACGCAGTATTTT. The variable domain in full, with the rest retrieved from reference TRBV2 and TRBJ2-3, is EPEVTQTPSHQVTQMGQEVILRCVPISNHLYFYWYRQILGQKVEFLVSFYNNEISEKSEIFDDQFSVERPDGSNFTLKIRSTKLEDSAMYFCASSRAGGRIRTDTQYFGPGTRLTVL.